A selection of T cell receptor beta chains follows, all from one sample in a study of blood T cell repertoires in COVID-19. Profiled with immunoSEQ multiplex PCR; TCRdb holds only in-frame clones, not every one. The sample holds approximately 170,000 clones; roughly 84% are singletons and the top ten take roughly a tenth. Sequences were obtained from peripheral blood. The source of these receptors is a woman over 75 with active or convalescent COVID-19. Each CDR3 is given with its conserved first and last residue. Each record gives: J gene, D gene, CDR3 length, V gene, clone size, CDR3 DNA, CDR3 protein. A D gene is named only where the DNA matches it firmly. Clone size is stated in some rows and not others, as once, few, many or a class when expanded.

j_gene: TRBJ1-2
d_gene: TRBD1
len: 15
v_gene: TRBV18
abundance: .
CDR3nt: TGTGCCAGCTCACCGGGGACAGCAGAGGCCTATGGCTACACCTTC
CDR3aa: CASSPGTAEAYGYTF

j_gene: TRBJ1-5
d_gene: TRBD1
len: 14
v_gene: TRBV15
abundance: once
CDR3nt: TGTGCCACCAGCCTACGGACAGGGCTTCAGCCCCAGCATTTT
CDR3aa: CATSLRTGLQPQHF

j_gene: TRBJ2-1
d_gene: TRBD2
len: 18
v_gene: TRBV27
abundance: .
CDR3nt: TGTGCCAGCGCGCCGGGACTAGCGGGAGTCACGGTAGGGGATGAGCAGTTCTTC
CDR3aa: CASAPGLAGVTVGDEQFF

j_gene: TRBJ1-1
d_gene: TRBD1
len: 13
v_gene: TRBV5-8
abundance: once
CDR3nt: TGTGCCAGCAGATTTAGACAGGGCTCTGAAGCTTTCTTT
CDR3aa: CASRFRQGSEAFF

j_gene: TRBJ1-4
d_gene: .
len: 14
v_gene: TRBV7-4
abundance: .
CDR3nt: TGTGCCAGCAGCCCCACAGGAGGGTATGAAAAACTGTTTTTT
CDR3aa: CASSPTGGYEKLFF

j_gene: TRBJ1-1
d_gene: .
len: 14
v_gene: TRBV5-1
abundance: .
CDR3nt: TGCGCCAGCAGCTTTGGCAGGGTGAACACTGAAGCTTTCTTT
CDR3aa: CASSFGRVNTEAFF

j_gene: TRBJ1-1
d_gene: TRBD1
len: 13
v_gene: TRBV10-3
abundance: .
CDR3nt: TGTGCCATCAGGGACAGGGGATGGGAGGAAGCTTTCTTT
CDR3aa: CAIRDRGWEEAFF

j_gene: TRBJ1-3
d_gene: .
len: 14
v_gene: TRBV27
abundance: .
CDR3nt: TGTGCCAGCAGTTTAGCGGGCTCTGGAAACACCATATATTTT
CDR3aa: CASSLAGSGNTIYF

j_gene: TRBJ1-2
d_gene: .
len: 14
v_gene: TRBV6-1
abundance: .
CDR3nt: TGTGCCAGCAGTGAACGGCCAGGGGATTATGGCTACACCTTC
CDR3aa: CASSERPGDYGYTF

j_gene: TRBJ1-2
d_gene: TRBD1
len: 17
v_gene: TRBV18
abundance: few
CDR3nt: TGTGCCACCAATACGTATAAGGTCGACAGGGGGAACTATGGCTACACCTTC
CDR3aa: CATNTYKVDRGNYGYTF

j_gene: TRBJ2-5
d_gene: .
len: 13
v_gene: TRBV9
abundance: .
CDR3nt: TGTGCCAGCAGCGTAGAAGCTTCCCAGACCCAGTACTTC
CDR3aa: CASSVEASQTQYF

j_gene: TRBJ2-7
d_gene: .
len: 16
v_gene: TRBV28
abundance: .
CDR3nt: TGTGCCAGCACCCCCCCATTTAGTTTTTATCCCTACGAGCAGTACTTC
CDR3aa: CASTPPFSFYPYEQYF

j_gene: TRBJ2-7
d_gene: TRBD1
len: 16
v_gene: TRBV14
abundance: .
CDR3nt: TGTGCCAGCAGCCTAACCCGACAGGGGGGATCCTACGAGCAGTACTTC
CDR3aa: CASSLTRQGGSYEQYF

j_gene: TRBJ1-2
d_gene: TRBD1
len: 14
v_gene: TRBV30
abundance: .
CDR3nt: TGTGCCTGGAGTTTACAGGGGGATAACTATGGCTACACCTTC
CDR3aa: CAWSLQGDNYGYTF

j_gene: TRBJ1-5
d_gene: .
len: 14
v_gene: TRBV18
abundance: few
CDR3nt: TGTGCCAGCTCACCGGGGGGTTACAATCAGCCCCAGCATTTT
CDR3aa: CASSPGGYNQPQHF

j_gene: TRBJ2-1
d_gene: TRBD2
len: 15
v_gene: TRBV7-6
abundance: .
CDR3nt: TGTGCCAGCAGGCTAGTGGCTAGCGGGTACAATGAGCAGTTCTTC
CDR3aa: CASRLVASGYNEQFF

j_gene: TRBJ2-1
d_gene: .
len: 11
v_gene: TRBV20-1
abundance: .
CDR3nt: TGCAGTGCTAGGAGTATAAATGAGCAGTTCTTC
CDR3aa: CSARSINEQFF

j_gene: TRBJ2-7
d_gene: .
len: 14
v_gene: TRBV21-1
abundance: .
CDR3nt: TGTGCCAGCAGCCGGGGACAGGGGGGTTACGAGCAGTACTTC
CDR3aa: CASSRGQGGYEQYF

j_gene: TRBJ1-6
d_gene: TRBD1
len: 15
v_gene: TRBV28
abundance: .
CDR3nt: TGTGCCAGCAGTCCGCCGACAGGGAAAAATTCACCCCTCCACTTT
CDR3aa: CASSPPTGKNSPLHF

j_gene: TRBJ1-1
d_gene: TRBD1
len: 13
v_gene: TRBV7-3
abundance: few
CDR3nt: TGTGCCAGCGGGACAGGGCGTAACACTGAAGCTTTCTTT
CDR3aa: CASGTGRNTEAFF

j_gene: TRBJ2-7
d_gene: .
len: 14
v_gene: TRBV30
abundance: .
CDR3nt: TGTGCCTGGAGAGGGGCGGGAAACTCCTACGAGCAGTACTTC
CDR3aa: CAWRGAGNSYEQYF

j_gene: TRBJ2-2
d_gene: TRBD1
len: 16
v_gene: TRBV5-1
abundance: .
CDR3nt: TGCGCCAGCAGCTTGCCGGCAGGGGGCGCAACCGGGGAGCTGTTTTTT
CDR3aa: CASSLPAGGATGELFF

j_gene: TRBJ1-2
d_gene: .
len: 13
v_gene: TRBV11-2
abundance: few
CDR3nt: TGTGCCAGCAGCGAACAGGGTAACTATGGCTACACCTTC
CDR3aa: CASSEQGNYGYTF

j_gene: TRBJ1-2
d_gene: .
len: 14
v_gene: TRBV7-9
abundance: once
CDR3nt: TGTGCCACCACCCTCGGGGGAACTAACTATGGCTACACCTTC
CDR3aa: CATTLGGTNYGYTF

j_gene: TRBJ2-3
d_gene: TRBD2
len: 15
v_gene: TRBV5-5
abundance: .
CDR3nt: TGTGCCAGCAACCCCGGGGGGAGGTACACAGATACGCAGTATTTT
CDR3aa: CASNPGGRYTDTQYF

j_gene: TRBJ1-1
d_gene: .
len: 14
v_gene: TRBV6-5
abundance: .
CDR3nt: TGTGCCAGCAGTTACATGGCAGTCCGAACTGAAGCTTTCTTT
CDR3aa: CASSYMAVRTEAFF

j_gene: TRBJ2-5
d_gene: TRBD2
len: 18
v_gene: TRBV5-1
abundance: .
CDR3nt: TGCGCCAGCAGCCAAGGGACTAGCGGGAGGGCCCACCAAGAGACCCAGTACTTC
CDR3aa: CASSQGTSGRAHQETQYF